This T cell receptor (beta chain) was recorded in a study of OX40 agonist ivuxolimab in advanced cancers. Broader study findings: CD4+ T cells averaged fewer expanded clones than CD8+ T cells.

The data were produced by immunoSEQ multiplex PCR, yet TCRdb's version contains in-frame clones alone and is incomplete. This sample has approximately 130,000 clones; about nine tenths occur once, and the top ten carry about 1%. Comments on this clone: The antigen remains undetermined.

V gave up 4 bases and J gave up 1 base, with 13 bases separating them. The CDR3 length is 14 residues. Germline V gives CDR1 SQVTM, CDR2 ANQGSEA. J is TRBJ2-5 and V is TRBV29-1; D possibly corresponds to TRBD1 (5 bases). The receptor's source is an adult with an advanced solid tumor such as melanoma, head and neck, liver or kidney cancer. The source was CD4+ or CD8+ T cells sorted from blood, collected in a trial of the OX40 agonist ivuxolimab. CDR3 loop: CSVAQGVGQETQYF. CDR3 DNA sequence: TGCAGCGTTGCCCAGGGCGTCGGCCAAGAGACCCAGTACTTC.